Listed below are T cell receptor beta chains from one sample, sequenced in a study of blood T cell repertoires in COVID-19. Assay: immunoSEQ multiplex PCR; the TCRdb copy retains only in-frame clones and omits some. The sample yields almost 200,000 clones, 70% to 90% seen once. The sequencing sample was made of PBMCs or T cells enriched from blood (not recorded which). The receptors were gathered from a woman under 30 who had recovered from COVID-19. CDR3s include the opening cysteine and the closing phenylalanine or tryptophan. The order of the fields is CDR3 protein, CDR3 length, V gene, clone size. Size is omitted from some rows. Given values are once, few, many or a class for expanded clones.

CASSLGLAGTDTQYF | 15 | TRBV5-4 | -
CAWSVTLNEKLFF | 13 | TRBV30 | -
CASSETDRAGQPQHF | 15 | TRBV2 | -
CASKGQNEKLFF | 12 | TRBV6-5 | -
CASSSYYEQYF | 11 | TRBV7-9 | few
CASSTSGGAPSTDTQYF | 17 | TRBV11-2 | -
CSVRPGTSTDTQYF | 14 | TRBV29-1 | -
CASSLDPTGLWDEQYF | 16 | TRBV5-6 | -
CASSFTGVREKLFF | 14 | TRBV6-2/TRBV6-3 | -
CASKQGVDSPLHF | 13 | TRBV6-5 | -
CASSLLPGPSYEQYF | 15 | TRBV5-1 | -
CASSSRGFYGYTF | 13 | TRBV28 | -
CASSVTGTGGSRAFF | 15 | TRBV9 | -
CASSPEPLTSGGTDTQYF | 18 | TRBV4-1 | -
CASSETGTNTEAFF | 14 | TRBV19 | -
CASSRVGTANEKLFF | 15 | TRBV18 | -
CASSPYQGLGTEAFF | 15 | TRBV27 | -
CASSAGQSSYNEQFF | 15 | TRBV9 | -
CASSPSRDRGYEQYF | 15 | TRBV21-1 | -
CASSVDKGAGNTIYF | 15 | TRBV9 | -
CASLQETQYF | 10 | TRBV6-5 | -
CASRETGISYEQYF | 14 | TRBV2 | -
CASSYSLTSGETQYF | 15 | TRBV6-2/TRBV6-3 | -
CASSVLAGAGDEQFF | 15 | TRBV9 | -
CASRGPGQGHQPQHF | 15 | TRBV28 | once
CASIPEGQGIYQPQHF | 16 | TRBV28 | -
CASSQEVGGPEAFF | 14 | TRBV4-1 | -
CSLRGDKRDTQYF | 13 | TRBV29-1 | -
CAISAAHKNTEAFF | 14 | TRBV10-3 | few
CASSEFRGGTDTQYF | 15 | TRBV6-1 | few
CASSYGTSISEQYF | 14 | TRBV6-5 | -
CASSPTREEQYF | 12 | TRBV7-9 | -
CSVGQSNQPQHF | 12 | TRBV29-1 | -
CASGGGARSRELFF | 14 | TRBV2 | -
CASSLRELRTNTGELFF | 17 | TRBV4-2 | -
CATTLAGALSYEQYF | 15 | TRBV6-5 | -
CASSFDGEADTEAFF | 15 | TRBV5-4 | once
CASSQAPSGGEYNEQFF | 17 | TRBV3-1/TRBV3-2 | -
CASSLTGWGRAQYF | 14 | TRBV28 | -
CASSLSGAGANVLTF | 15 | TRBV27 | -
CASSIAYSSNEKLFF | 15 | TRBV19 | few
CASSVWTSGNNEQFF | 15 | TRBV9 | -
CASSQTRDRQETQYF | 15 | TRBV6-6 | -